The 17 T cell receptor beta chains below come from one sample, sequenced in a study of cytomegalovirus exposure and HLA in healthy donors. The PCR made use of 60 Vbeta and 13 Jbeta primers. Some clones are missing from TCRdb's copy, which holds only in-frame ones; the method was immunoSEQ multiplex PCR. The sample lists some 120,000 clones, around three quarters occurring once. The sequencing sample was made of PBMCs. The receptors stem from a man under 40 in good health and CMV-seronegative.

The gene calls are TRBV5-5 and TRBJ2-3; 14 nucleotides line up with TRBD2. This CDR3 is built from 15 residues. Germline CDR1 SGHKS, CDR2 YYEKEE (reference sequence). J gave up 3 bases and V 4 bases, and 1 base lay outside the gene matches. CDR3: CASSRLAGGTDTQYF. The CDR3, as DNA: TGTGCCAGCAGCCGACTAGCGGGAGGGACAGATACGCAGTATTTT. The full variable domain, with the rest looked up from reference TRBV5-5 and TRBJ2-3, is DAGVTQSPTHLIKTRGQQVTLRCSPISGHKSVSWYQQVLGQGPQFIFQYYEKEERGRGNFPDRFSARQFPNYSSELNVNALLLGDSALYLCASSRLAGGTDTQYFGPGTRLTVL.

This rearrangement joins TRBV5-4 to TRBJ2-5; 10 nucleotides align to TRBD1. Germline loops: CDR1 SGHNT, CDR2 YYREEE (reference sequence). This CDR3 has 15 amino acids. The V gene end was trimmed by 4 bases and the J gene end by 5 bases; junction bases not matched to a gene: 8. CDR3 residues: CASSARTGGSETQYF. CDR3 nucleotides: TGTGCCAGCAGCGCGAGGACAGGGGGTTCGGAGACCCAGTACTTC.

The CDR3 bases are TGTGCCAGCGGCTTAGCAGGGGGGACTGCCTACAATGAGCAGTTCTTC. This sequence encodes CASGLAGGTAYNEQFF. This chain connects TRBV2 to TRBJ2-1; D possibly corresponds to TRBD1 (7 bases). This CDR3 is built from 16 residues. The germline CDR1 and CDR2 sequences are SNHLY and FYNNEI. Trimming took 8 bases from V and 2 from J, leaving 19 bases between them.

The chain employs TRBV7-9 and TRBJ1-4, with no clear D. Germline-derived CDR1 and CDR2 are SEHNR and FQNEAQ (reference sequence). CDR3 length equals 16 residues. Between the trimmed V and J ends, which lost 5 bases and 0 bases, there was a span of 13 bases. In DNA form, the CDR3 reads TGTGCCAGCAGCCCCGGAAGAGGTGCAACTAATGAAAAACTGTTTTTT. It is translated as CASSPGRGATNEKLFF.

The CDR3 protein is CASSGAVSNTGELFF. In DNA, the CDR3 is TGTGCCAGCAGTGGGGCAGTCTCGAACACCGGGGAGCTGTTTTTT. The chain combines TRBV2 with TRBJ2-2; D remains unclear. The CDR3 contains 15 residues. Germline CDR1 is SNHLY and CDR2 is FYNNEI. The germline V and J ends were trimmed by 4 bases and 0 bases, with 9 bases remaining between them.

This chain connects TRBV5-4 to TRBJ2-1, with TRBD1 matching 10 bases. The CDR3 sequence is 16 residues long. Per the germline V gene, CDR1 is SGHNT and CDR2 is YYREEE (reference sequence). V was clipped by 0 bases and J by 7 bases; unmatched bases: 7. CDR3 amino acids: CASSLGLGTGVNEQFF. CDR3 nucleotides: TGTGCCAGCAGCTTGGGGCTTGGGACAGGGGTTAATGAGCAGTTCTTC.

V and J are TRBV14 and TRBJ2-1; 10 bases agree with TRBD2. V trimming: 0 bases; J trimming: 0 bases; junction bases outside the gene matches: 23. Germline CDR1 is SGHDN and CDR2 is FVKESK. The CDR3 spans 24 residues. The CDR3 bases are TGTGCCAGCAGCCAAGATTGGGCGTTAGCGGGAGGAGGAAACTTTTTTAGCTCCTACAATGAGCAGTTCTTC. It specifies CASSQDWALAGGGNFFSSYNEQFF.

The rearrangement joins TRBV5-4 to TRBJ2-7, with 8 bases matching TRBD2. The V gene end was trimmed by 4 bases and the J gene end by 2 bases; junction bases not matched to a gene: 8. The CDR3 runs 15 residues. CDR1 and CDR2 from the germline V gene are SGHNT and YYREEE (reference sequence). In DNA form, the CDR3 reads TGTGCCAGCAGCCGAAAAACGGGACTAGCCTACGAGCAGTACTTC. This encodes CASSRKTGLAYEQYF.

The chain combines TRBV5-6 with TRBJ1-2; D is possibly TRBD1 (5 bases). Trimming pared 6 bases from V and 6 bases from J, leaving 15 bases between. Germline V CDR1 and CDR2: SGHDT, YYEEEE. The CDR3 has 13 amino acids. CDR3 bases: TGTGCCAGCAAGTGGAGGGGCTGGGATGGCTACACCTTC. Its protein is CASKWRGWDGYTF.

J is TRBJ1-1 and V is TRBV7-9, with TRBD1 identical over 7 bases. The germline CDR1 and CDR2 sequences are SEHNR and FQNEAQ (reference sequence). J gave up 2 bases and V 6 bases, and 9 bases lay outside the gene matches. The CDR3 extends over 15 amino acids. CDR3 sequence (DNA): TGTGCCAGCAGACCCCCGACAGGGAGTAACACTGAAGCTTTCTTT. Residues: CASRPPTGSNTEAFF.

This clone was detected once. The CDR3 region is CASSLTFRDSEQFF. CDR3 bases: TGTGCCAGCAGCTTAACGTTCCGGGACAGTGAGCAGTTCTTC. V is TRBV7-3 and J is TRBJ2-1; 7 bases map to TRBD1. The CDR3 sequence is 14 residues long. Germline trimming cut 0 bases from V and 9 bases from J; bases unmatched to any gene: 5. The germline gives CDR1 SGHTA, CDR2 FQGTGA. The entire variable domain, with the rest obtained from reference TRBV7-3 and TRBJ2-1, is as follows: GAGVSQTPSNKVTEKGKYVELRCDPISGHTALYWYRQSLGQGPEFLIYFQGTGAADDSGLPNDRFFAVRPEGSVSTLKIQRTERGDSAVYLCASSLTFRDSEQFFGPGTRLTVL.

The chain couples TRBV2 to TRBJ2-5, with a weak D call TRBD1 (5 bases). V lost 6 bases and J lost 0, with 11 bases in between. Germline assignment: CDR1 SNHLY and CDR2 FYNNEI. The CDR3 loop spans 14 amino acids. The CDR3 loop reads CASRETVYQETQYF. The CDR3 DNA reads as TGTGCCAGCAGAGAGACAGTTTACCAAGAGACCCAGTACTTC.

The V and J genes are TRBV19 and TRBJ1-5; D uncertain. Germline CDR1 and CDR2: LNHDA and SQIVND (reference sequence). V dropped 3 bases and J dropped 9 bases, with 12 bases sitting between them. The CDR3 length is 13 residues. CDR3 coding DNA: TGTGCCAGTAGTATCGGAGCTCAATCGCCCCAGCATTTT. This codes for CASSIGAQSPQHF.

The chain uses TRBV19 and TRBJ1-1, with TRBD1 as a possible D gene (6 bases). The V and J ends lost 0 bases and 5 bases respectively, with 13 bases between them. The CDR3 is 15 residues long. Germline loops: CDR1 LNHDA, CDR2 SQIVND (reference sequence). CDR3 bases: TGTGCCAGTAGTATAGAGACAGGCTTCGGGACTGAAGCTTTCTTT. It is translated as CASSIETGFGTEAFF.

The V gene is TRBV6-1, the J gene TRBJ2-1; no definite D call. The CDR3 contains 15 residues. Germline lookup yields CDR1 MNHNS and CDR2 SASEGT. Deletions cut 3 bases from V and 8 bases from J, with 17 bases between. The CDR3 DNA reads TGTGCCAGCAGTGATAGATATCCCCTTAGAGATGAGCAGTTCTTC. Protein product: CASSDRYPLRDEQFF.

The CDR3 nucleotides read TGCGCCAGCAGCTACCCAAAGGGGTACAATGAGCAGTTCTTC. This codes for CASSYPKGYNEQFF. This chain uses TRBV5-1 with TRBJ2-1; weak D call: TRBD1 (5 bases). The V gene lost 3 bases and the J gene lost 4 bases, with 11 bases spanning the gap. The CDR3 consists of 14 residues. Germline values: CDR1 SGHRS, CDR2 YFSETQ. Variable domain in full (rest from reference TRBV5-1 and TRBJ2-1): KAGVTQTPRYLIKTRGQQVTLSCSPISGHRSVSWYQQTPGQGLQFLFEYFSETQRNKGNFPGRFSGRQFSNSRSEMNVSTLELGDSALYLCASSYPKGYNEQFFGPGTRLTVL.

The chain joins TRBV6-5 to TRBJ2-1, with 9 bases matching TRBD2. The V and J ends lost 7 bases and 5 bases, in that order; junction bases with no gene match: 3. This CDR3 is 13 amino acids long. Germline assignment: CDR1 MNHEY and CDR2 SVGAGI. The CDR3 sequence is CASNLAGNNEQFF. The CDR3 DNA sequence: TGTGCCAGCAACCTAGCGGGAAACAATGAGCAGTTCTTC.